Following are 32 T cell receptor beta chains from one sample sequenced in a study of blood T cell repertoires in COVID-19. The protocol was immunoSEQ multiplex PCR, while the TCRdb copy is restricted to in-frame clones and leaves out a portion. The sample has tens of thousands of clones; nearly 90% are singletons. Sequenced sample: peripheral blood. The receptors originated from a man between 45 and 60 years old with active COVID-19.

This clone was observed a handful of times. The V and J genes are TRBV5-1 and TRBJ1-2, with D possibly being TRBD1 (5 bases). The V gene's germline CDR1 is SGHRS and CDR2 YFSETQ. There are 15 residues in the CDR3. V lost 6 bases and J 4 bases, leaving 19 bases between the germline ends. The CDR3 bases are TGCGCCAGCACCCTTGGTGTGGCGGGACCCTATGGCTACACCTTC. Translated, it gives CASTLGVAGPYGYTF.

In its sample, this clone was seen once. The rearrangement links TRBV11-2 to TRBJ2-1; 10 bases agree with TRBD2. CDR3 size: 16 residues. V dropped 4 bases and J dropped 9; count of bases not matched to a gene: 12. CDR1 is SGHAT and CDR2 is FQNNGV in the germline V gene. CDR3 protein: CASSSTSGPDWGEQFF. The CDR3, as DNA: TGTGCCAGCAGCTCGACTAGCGGGCCAGACTGGGGTGAGCAGTTCTTC.

The J gene is TRBJ2-7, the V gene TRBV5-1; 9 bases are a match to TRBD1. Germline V gene sequence: CDR1 SGHRS, CDR2 YFSETQ. This CDR3 spans 14 amino acids. V lost 4 bases, J lost 3 bases, and 5 bases stayed unmatched. The CDR3 here is CASSPGTGNYEQYF. In nucleotides, the CDR3 is TGCGCCAGCAGCCCGGGGACAGGGAACTACGAGCAGTACTTC.

The chain combines TRBV5-5 with TRBJ2-5; 8 positions agree with TRBD2. The CDR3 length is 15 residues. J gave up 2 bases and V 6 bases, and 9 bases lay outside the gene matches. Germline CDR1 is SGHKS and CDR2 is YYEKEE (reference sequence). The CDR3 region is CASIKGGTRQETQYF. The CDR3 DNA reads as TGTGCCAGCATCAAGGGGGGGACTAGGCAAGAGACCCAGTACTTC.

V usage is TRBV7-9 and J usage is TRBJ2-5, with 8 bases identical to TRBD1. Unmatched junction bases numbered 5, after V lost 3 bases and J lost 5 bases. Germline V gene sequence: CDR1 SEHNR, CDR2 FQNEAQ (reference sequence). The CDR3 has 14 residues. The CDR3 nucleotides read TGTGCCAGCAGCTTTGAGACAGGGGCGGAGACCCAGTACTTC. It encodes CASSFETGAETQYF. Using reference TRBV7-9 and TRBJ2-5 for the parts outside the CDR3, the full variable domain is DTGVSQNPRHKITKRGQNVTFRCDPISEHNRLYWYRQTLGQGPEFLTYFQNEAQLEKSRLLSDRFSAERPKGSFSTLEIQRTEQGDSAMYLCASSFETGAETQYFGPGTRLLVL.

The chain carries TRBV10-3 and TRBJ2-2; maybe TRBD2 (6 bases). Germline CDR1 and CDR2: ENHRY and SYGVKD. Trimming shortened V by 8 bases and J by 6 bases, and 25 bases separated the two germline ends. The CDR3 extends over 17 amino acids. CDR3 sequence reads: CAIRRKEAGSGAGELFF. Written as DNA, the CDR3 is TGTGCCATCCGAAGGAAAGAGGCGGGGTCGGGCGCCGGGGAGCTGTTTTTT.

This chain links TRBV6-5 with TRBJ1-2; 9 nucleotides match TRBD1. With V trimmed by 6 bases and J by 0 bases, 5 bases remained unmatched. The CDR3 contains 15 residues. Germline assignment: CDR1 MNHEY and CDR2 SVGAGI. The CDR3 sequence is CASSPDRGANYGYTF. The CDR3 DNA sequence: TGTGCCAGCAGCCCGGACAGGGGAGCTAACTATGGCTACACCTTC.

CDR3 sequence reads: CASSQPRLANEQFF. The CDR3 DNA sequence: TGTGCCAGCAGCCAACCCAGGCTGGCAAATGAGCAGTTCTTC. The J gene is TRBJ2-1, the V gene TRBV3-1 (or the pseudogene TRBV3-2); the D is unclear. The CDR3 runs 14 residues. Germline CDR1 is LGHDT and CDR2 is YNNKEL (reference sequence). V lost 2 bases, J lost 7 bases, and 12 bases lay in between.

J is TRBJ2-1 and V is TRBV4-2; D is perhaps TRBD2 (6 bases). Trimming took off 5 bases at V and 11 bases at J, with 16 bases between the two ends. The CDR3 length is 13 residues. Germline CDR1 is LGHNA and CDR2 is YNFKEQ. This CDR3 reads CASSGPGTLQQFF. DNA of the CDR3: TGTGCCAGCAGCGGGCCGGGGACTCTGCAGCAGTTCTTC.

This sequence joins TRBV5-6 and TRBJ1-1, with TRBD1 matching over 7 bases. Germline V gene lookup returns CDR1 SGHDT and CDR2 YYEEEE. With V trimmed by 4 bases and J by 3 bases, 12 bases remained unmatched. This CDR3 region has 16 residues. The CDR3 protein is CASSPVGPGGDTEAFF. The CDR3 nucleotides are TGTGCCAGCAGCCCGGTCGGGCCAGGGGGAGACACTGAAGCTTTCTTT.

J is TRBJ2-3 and V is TRBV9; D might be TRBD1 (5 bases). V was trimmed by 4 bases and J by 2 bases, leaving 14 bases between them. This CDR3 comprises 15 residues. CDR1 and CDR2 from the germline V gene are SGDLS and YYNGEE. CDR3 DNA: TGTGCCAGCAGCCCCGAGGCAGGGTACACAGATACGCAGTATTTT. Its protein is CASSPEAGYTDTQYF.

The chain carries TRBV15 and TRBJ1-2; D possibly corresponds to TRBD1 (6 bases). The CDR3 has 14 amino acids. Between the trimmed V and J ends, which lost 4 bases and 1 base, there was a span of 10 bases. The germline V gene has CDR1 LNHNV and CDR2 YYDKDF (reference sequence). CDR3 DNA: TGTGCCACCAGCACAGGGGAATTTAACTATGGCTACACCTTC. Translation gives CATSTGEFNYGYTF.

The chain combines TRBV6-1 with TRBJ1-2; 7 bases map to TRBD1. This CDR3 comprises 16 residues. Germline V gene sequence: CDR1 MNHNS, CDR2 SASEGT. J gave up 4 bases and V 2 bases, and 10 bases lay outside the gene matches. The DNA of the CDR3 is TGTGCCAGCAGTGAAAGGGGCGAGGGGGCTGGCTATGGCTACACCTTC. Translated: CASSERGEGAGYGYTF.

The chain combines TRBV4-2 with TRBJ2-1, with 9 bases aligning to TRBD2. V lost 6 bases, J lost 4 bases, and 7 bases stayed unmatched. The CDR3 contains 15 residues. Germline values: CDR1 LGHNA, CDR2 YNFKEQ. This CDR3 reads CASRDPTSGYNEQFF. CDR3 in DNA: TGTGCCAGCAGGGATCCTACTAGCGGGTACAATGAGCAGTTCTTC.

The genes are TRBV28 and TRBJ2-7; 8 positions match TRBD2. Germline CDR1 reads MDHEN; CDR2 reads SYDVKM. The CDR3 is 15 residues long. Trimming cost V 5 bases and J 6 bases; bases outside gene matches: 12. The CDR3 reads CASSPGQAGVREQYV. As DNA, the CDR3 is TGTGCCAGCAGTCCCGGCCAAGCGGGAGTTCGCGAGCAGTACGTC.

This clone was found once. The genes are TRBV9 and TRBJ2-1; D might be TRBD1 (5 bases). The germline V and J ends were trimmed by 0 bases and 10 bases, with 11 bases remaining between them. Germline CDR1 SGDLS, CDR2 YYNGEE. The CDR3 has 13 residues. The CDR3, as DNA: TGTGCCAGCAGCGTAGCCGCCCCAGGGGAGCAGTTCTTC. It encodes CASSVAAPGEQFF. Combining the CDR3 with reference TRBV9 and TRBJ2-1 gives the whole variable domain DSGVTQTPKHLITATGQRVTLRCSPRSGDLSVYWYQQSLDQGLQFLIQYYNGEERAKGNILERFSAQQFPDLHSELNLSSLELGDSALYFCASSVAAPGEQFFGPGTRLTVL.

V gene TRBV7-3 combines with J gene TRBJ2-5; 10 bases are a match to TRBD2. With 8 bases clipped from V and 4 bases from J, the junction kept 13 bases outside the gene matches. The CDR3 is 16 residues long. Per the germline V gene, CDR1 is SGHTA and CDR2 is FQGTGA. This CDR3 reads CASALRGSGRVETQYF. CDR3 nucleotides: TGTGCCAGCGCGCTTCGGGGAAGCGGGAGGGTAGAGACCCAGTACTTC.

V gene TRBV6-2 or TRBV6-3 combines with J gene TRBJ1-2; 9 bases line up with TRBD1. The V gene end was trimmed by 4 bases and the J gene end by 7 bases; junction bases not matched to a gene: 4. This CDR3 is built from 13 residues. Germline V gene sequence: CDR1 MNHEY, CDR2 SVGEGT. CDR3 coding DNA: TGTGCCAGCAGTTGGGGACAGGGCTTTGGCTACACCTTC. Protein product: CASSWGQGFGYTF.

The V gene is TRBV5-1, the J gene TRBJ2-1; the match to TRBD2 covers 7 bases. With V trimmed by 0 bases and J by 2 bases, 11 bases remained unmatched. Germline V lookup: CDR1 SGHRS, CDR2 YFSETQ. The CDR3 is 18 residues long. CDR3 in amino acids: CASSLASRGISPYNEQFF. The CDR3, as DNA: TGCGCCAGCAGCTTGGCCTCGCGGGGGATCAGCCCCTACAATGAGCAGTTCTTC.

The chain has TRBV6-1 and TRBJ1-2, with TRBD1 matching 7 bases. V lost 6 bases to trimming and J lost 4 bases; unmatched junction nucleotides: 5. In germline, CDR1 is MNHNS, CDR2 SASEGT. The CDR3 length is 13 residues. The CDR3 region has the DNA TGTGCCAGCAGGGTGGGACAGAGCTATGGCTACACCTTC. This sequence encodes CASRVGQSYGYTF.

The chain joins TRBV7-9 to TRBJ2-1; 9 bases are shared with TRBD2. Trimming cost V 1 base and J 6 bases; bases outside gene matches: 4. CDR1 is SEHNR and CDR2 is FQNEAQ in the germline V gene (reference sequence). This CDR3 is 15 amino acids long. The CDR3 nucleotides read TGTGCCAGCAGCTTAGTTGGACTAGCGTTCAATGAGCAGTTCTTC. As protein: CASSLVGLAFNEQFF.

The V gene is TRBV19, the J gene TRBJ2-5, with 7 bases fitting TRBD2. Losses at the gene ends were 4 bases for V and 5 bases for J; bases not matched to a gene: 16. The CDR3 extends over 17 amino acids. Germline loops: CDR1 LNHDA, CDR2 SQIVND (reference sequence). CDR3 sequence reads: CASSTATRGGRGETQYF. The CDR3 coding sequence is TGTGCCAGTAGTACCGCCACTAGGGGCGGGAGAGGGGAGACCCAGTACTTC.

The chain has TRBV12-3 or TRBV12-4 and TRBJ1-5; D is undetermined. V lost 3 bases and J 4 bases, leaving 7 bases between the germline ends. The CDR3 length is 13 residues. CDR3 coding DNA: TGTGCCAGCAGTTTCTCGCGGAATCAGCCCCAGCATTTT. It translates to CASSFSRNQPQHF.

V gene TRBV6-6 combines with J gene TRBJ1-2; 10 bases are shared with TRBD1. This CDR3 has 14 residues. V lost 7 bases, J lost 5 bases, and 7 bases stayed unmatched. Germline assignment: CDR1 MNHNY and CDR2 SVGAGI (reference sequence). The CDR3 spells CASTHGQGGYGYTF. CDR3 coding DNA: TGTGCCAGCACTCATGGACAGGGGGGATATGGCTACACCTTC.

V gene TRBV6-1 combines with J gene TRBJ2-5; D unresolved. Germline V gene lookup returns CDR1 MNHNS and CDR2 SASEGT. The CDR3 totals 15 residues. Trimming took 3 bases from V and 2 from J, leaving 13 bases between them. The CDR3 coding sequence is TGTGCCAGCAGTGAGCAATCCCTGAGACAAGAGACCCAGTACTTC. Translated, it gives CASSEQSLRQETQYF.

The V and J genes are TRBV29-1 and TRBJ2-1, with 15 bases aligning to TRBD2. Trimming took 3 bases from V and 7 from J; bases not matched to a gene: 4. The CDR3 covers 15 residues. Germline V gene lookup returns CDR1 SQVTM and CDR2 ANQGSEA. This CDR3 is CSVERGTSGRNEQFF. The DNA of the CDR3 is TGCAGCGTTGAGCGAGGGACTAGCGGGAGGAATGAGCAGTTCTTC.

The rearrangement uses TRBV9 and TRBJ2-2, with a weak D call TRBD1 (5 bases). CDR1 and CDR2 from the germline V gene are SGDLS and YYNGEE. The V end lost 3 bases, the J end lost 3 bases, and 15 bases lay between the germline ends. There are 16 residues in the CDR3. The CDR3 bases are TGTGCCAGCAGCGGCCAGGGTACGGTGGACACCGGGGAGCTGTTTTTT. This gives the protein CASSGQGTVDTGELFF.

The chain employs TRBV27 and TRBJ2-7; perhaps TRBD2 as D (5 bases). Germline V CDR1 and CDR2: MNHEY, SMNVEV (reference sequence). Trimming left V 3 bases short and J 0 bases short, with 18 bases between. The CDR3 totals 17 residues. The CDR3 protein is CASSFGIGVLNSYEQYF. The CDR3 DNA sequence: TGTGCCAGCAGTTTTGGGATCGGGGTACTGAACTCCTACGAGCAGTACTTC.

The rearrangement links TRBV4-1 to TRBJ2-7; D possibly corresponds to TRBD1 (6 bases). The CDR3 length is 15 residues. The germline gives CDR1 MGHRA, CDR2 YSYEKL. Deletions cut 0 bases from V and 4 bases from J, with 13 bases between. CDR3 coding DNA: TGCGCCAGCAGCCAAGATACAGGGAGAGGATACGAGCAGTACGTC. The encoded protein is CASSQDTGRGYEQYV.

Remarks on this clone: Other DNA sequences from this sample encode an identical CDR3 as well. CDR3 nucleotides: TGTGCCAGCAGCCTAGTGACAGGAAGCACTGAAGCTTTCTTT. Translated, it gives CASSLVTGSTEAFF. This chain connects TRBV11-2 to TRBJ1-1, with D possibly being TRBD1 (6 bases). The CDR3 runs 14 residues. Trimming shortened V by 5 bases and J by 4 bases, and 14 bases separated the two germline ends. Germline CDR1 SGHAT, CDR2 FQNNGV.

V gene TRBV7-3 combines with J gene TRBJ2-1; no clear D. Per germline, CDR1 SGHTA and CDR2 FQGTGA. The germline V and J ends were trimmed by 5 bases and 7 bases, with 18 bases remaining between them. CDR3 size: 15 residues. CDR3 in DNA: TGTGCCAGCAGCCCGCGTTCGCTCCTAGAGAATGAGCAGTTCTTC. Protein sequence: CASSPRSLLENEQFF.

This chain uses TRBV19 with TRBJ1-1, with unresolved D. Germline-derived CDR1 and CDR2 are LNHDA and SQIVND (reference sequence). This CDR3 has 15 amino acids. Deletions cut 5 bases from V and 1 base from J, with 14 bases between. The CDR3 DNA is TGTGCCAGTAGTTCCATCGTAGCCGGGAACACTGAAGCTTTCTTT. Translated: CASSSIVAGNTEAFF.